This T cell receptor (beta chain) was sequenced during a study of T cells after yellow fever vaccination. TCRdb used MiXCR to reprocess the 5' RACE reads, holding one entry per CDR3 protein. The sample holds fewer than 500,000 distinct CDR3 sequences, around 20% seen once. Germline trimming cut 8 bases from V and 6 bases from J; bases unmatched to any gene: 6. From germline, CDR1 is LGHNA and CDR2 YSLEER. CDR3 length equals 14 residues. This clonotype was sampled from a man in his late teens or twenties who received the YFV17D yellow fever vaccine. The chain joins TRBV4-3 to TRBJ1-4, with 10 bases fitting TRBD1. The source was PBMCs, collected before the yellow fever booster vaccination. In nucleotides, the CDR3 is TGCGCCAGCGCTGACAGGGGGCTAGATGAAAAACTGTTTTTT. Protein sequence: CASADRGLDEKLFF.